This TCR beta chain appears in the sequencing data of a study of OX40 agonist ivuxolimab in advanced cancers. Study overall: At 0.01 to 10 mg/kg, ivuxolimab was administered intravenously to patients every 2 weeks. Partial response was recorded in three patients: one hepatocellular carcinoma and two cutaneous melanoma cases. Points from the study as a whole: Partial responders treated at 0.1-3.0 mg/kg exhibited clonal expansion among the lowest measured. At 0.1 to 3.0 mg/kg and by week 6, clonal expansion occurred in CD4+ and CD8+ blood T cells.

To note about this clone: Its antigen is still unknown.

Clones were read by immunoSEQ multiplex PCR, and TCRdb kept only the in-frame ones, dropping some. The table shows about 73,000 clones, with approximately 90% occurring only once. This CDR3 has 17 residues. Germline-derived CDR1 and CDR2 are SNHLY and FYNNEI. V lost 4 bases, J lost 0 bases, and 16 bases lay in between. V is TRBV2 and J is TRBJ1-3, with D unclear. The source is an adult with an advanced solid tumor such as melanoma, head and neck, liver or kidney cancer. Specimen: CD4+ or CD8+ T cells sorted from blood, collected in a trial of the OX40 agonist ivuxolimab. CDR3 in DNA: TGTGCCAGCAGTGGGCAGGACTCCACTCTCTCTGGAAACACCATATATTTT. Its protein is CASSGQDSTLSGNTIYF.